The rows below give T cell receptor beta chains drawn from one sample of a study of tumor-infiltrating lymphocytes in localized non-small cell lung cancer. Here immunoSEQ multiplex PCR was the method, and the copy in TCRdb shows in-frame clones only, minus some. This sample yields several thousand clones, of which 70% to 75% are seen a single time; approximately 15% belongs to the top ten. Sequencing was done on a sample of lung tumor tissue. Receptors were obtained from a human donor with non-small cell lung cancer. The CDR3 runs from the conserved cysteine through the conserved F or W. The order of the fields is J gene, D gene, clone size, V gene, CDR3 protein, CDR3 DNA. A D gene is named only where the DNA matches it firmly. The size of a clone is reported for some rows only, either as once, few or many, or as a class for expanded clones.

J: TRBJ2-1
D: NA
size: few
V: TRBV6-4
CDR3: CASSPEPWGSYNEQFF
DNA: TGTGCCAGCAGCCCCGAGCCATGGGGCTCCTACAATGAGCAGTTCTTC

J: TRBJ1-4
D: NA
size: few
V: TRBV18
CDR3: CASSPQGSNEKLFF
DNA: TGTGCCAGCTCACCACAGGGGTCTAATGAAAAACTGTTTTTT

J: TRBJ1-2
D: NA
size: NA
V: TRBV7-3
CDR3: CASSFGSGNYGYTF
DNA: TGTGCCAGCAGCTTTGGGTCTGGGAACTATGGCTACACCTTC

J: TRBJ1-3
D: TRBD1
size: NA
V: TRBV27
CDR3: CASSLSSGLGDRPNTIYF
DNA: TGTGCCAGCAGTTTATCGTCTGGGCTCGGGGACAGGCCGAACACCATATATTTT

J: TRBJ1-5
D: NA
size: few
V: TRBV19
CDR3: CASSSRQSNQPQHF
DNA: TGTGCCAGTAGTTCCCGACAGTCCAATCAGCCCCAGCATTTT

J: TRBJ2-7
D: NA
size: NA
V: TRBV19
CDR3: CASRSGKGEQYF
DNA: TGTGCCAGTAGATCGGGCAAGGGGGAGCAGTACTTC

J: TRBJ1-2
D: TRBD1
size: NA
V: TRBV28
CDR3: CASTFGTAYGYTF
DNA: TGTGCCAGCACATTCGGGACAGCCTATGGCTACACCTTC

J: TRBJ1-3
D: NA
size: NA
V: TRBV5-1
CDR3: CASSESTVGNTIYF
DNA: TGCGCCAGCAGCGAATCAACAGTAGGAAACACCATATATTTT

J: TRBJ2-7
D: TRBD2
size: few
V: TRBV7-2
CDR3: CASSLSPGGYEQYF
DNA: TGTGCCAGCAGCTTATCACCGGGGGGCTACGAGCAGTACTTC

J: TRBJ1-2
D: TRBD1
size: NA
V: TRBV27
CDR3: CASSPGTGASNYGYTF
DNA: TGTGCCAGCAGCCCCGGGACAGGGGCATCTAACTATGGCTACACCTTC

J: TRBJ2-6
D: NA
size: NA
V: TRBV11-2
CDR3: CASSAYRSRANVLTF
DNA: TGTGCCAGCAGCGCATACAGAAGTCGGGCCAACGTCCTGACTTTC

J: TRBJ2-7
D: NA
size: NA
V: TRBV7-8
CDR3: CASSAQGRAYEQYF
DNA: TGTGCCAGCAGCGCCCAGGGAAGAGCCTACGAGCAGTACTTC

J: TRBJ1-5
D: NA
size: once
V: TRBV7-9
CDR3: CASSLKGMGQPQHF
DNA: TGTGCCAGCAGCTTAAAGGGAATGGGTCAGCCCCAGCATTTT

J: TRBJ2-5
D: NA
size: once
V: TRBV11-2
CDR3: CASGPWDVQETQYF
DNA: TGTGCCAGCGGGCCCTGGGACGTCCAAGAGACCCAGTACTTC

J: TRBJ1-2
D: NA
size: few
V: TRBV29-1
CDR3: CSVGFRTDGYTF
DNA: TGCAGCGTTGGGTTTAGGACAGATGGCTACACCTTC

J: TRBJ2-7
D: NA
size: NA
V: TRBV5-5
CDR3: CASSSPGQLLDEQYF
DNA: TGTGCCAGCAGCTCTCCAGGACAGCTTCTTGACGAGCAGTACTTC

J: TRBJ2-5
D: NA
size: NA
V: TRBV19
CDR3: CASSLPGTHQETQYF
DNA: TGTGCCAGTAGTCTCCCCGGGACCCACCAAGAGACCCAGTACTTC

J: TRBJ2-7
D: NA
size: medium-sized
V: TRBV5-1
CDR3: CASSLATSYEQYF
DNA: TGCGCCAGCAGCTTGGCTACATCCTACGAGCAGTACTTC

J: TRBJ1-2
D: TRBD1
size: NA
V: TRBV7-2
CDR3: CASSSWGQGRNYGYTF
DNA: TGTGCCAGCAGCTCATGGGGACAGGGACGAAACTATGGCTACACCTTC

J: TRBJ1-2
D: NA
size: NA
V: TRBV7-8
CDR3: CASSLALLGDGYTF
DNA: TGTGCCAGCAGCTTAGCGCTTTTGGGGGATGGCTACACCTTC

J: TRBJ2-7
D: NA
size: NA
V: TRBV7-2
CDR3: CASSGSWNSYEQYF
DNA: TGTGCCAGCAGCGGAAGCTGGAACTCCTACGAGCAGTACTTC

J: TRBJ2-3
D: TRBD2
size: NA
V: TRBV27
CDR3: CASSSLAGESDTQYF
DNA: TGTGCCAGCAGTTCACTAGCGGGGGAGTCAGATACGCAGTATTTT

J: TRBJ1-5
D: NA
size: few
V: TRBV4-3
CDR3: CASSQGGYSNQPQHF
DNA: TGCGCCAGCAGCCAGGGAGGCTATAGCAATCAGCCCCAGCATTTT

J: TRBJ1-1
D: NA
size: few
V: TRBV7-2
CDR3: CASQTGGAYTEAFF
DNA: TGTGCCAGCCAGACCGGCGGGGCGTACACTGAAGCTTTCTTT

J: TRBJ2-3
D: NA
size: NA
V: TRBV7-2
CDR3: CASSFEGRTQYF
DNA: TGTGCCAGCAGCTTCGAAGGGCGGACGCAGTATTTT